This T cell receptor (beta chain) was identified in a study of T cells expressing NK-cell markers. Study background: Beta-chain profiling covered CD3+CD56+NKG2C+, CD3+CD56+NKG2C- and CD3+CD56-NKG2C+ sorted subsets. Study conclusions and caveats: Nothing established the HCMV specificity of expanded NKG2C+ T cell clones.

With regard to this clonotype: Antigen specificity is unknown.

The length of the CDR3 is 17 residues. TCRdb derives one entry per CDR3 protein from the 5' RACE reads, leaving out DNA. The sample features a few hundred thousand distinct CDR3 sequences, with 1.4% in its top ten. Sequences were obtained from blood T cells: a sorted CD56 or NKG2C T cell subset, CD4+ or CD8+ T cells, or bulk PBMC T cells (not recorded which). V gene TRBV12-3 or TRBV12-4 combines with J gene TRBJ2-1; TCRdb returns TRBD2, unconfirmable since there is no DNA. The source of this sequence is a woman between 50 and 59 years old in good health. The CDR3 loop is CASRGPSTSGLYNEQFF.